The TCR beta chain under discussion was sequenced for a study of T cells in Graves' hyperthyroidism and ophthalmopathy (dated by TCRdb to 2018 to 2020). The study in broad terms: Peripheral blood samples were taken at initial diagnosis, before any treatment was given. Once sampling was done, hyperthyroidism patients were given methimazole at a starting dose of 30 mg daily, whereas ophthalmopathy patients were given high-dose intravenous methylprednisolone. The 100 or so discovery patients were randomly divided into training and test sets at a 7:3 ratio. The paper reports TCR Vbeta CDR3 sequencing of some 140 peripheral blood samples: around 41 ophthalmopathy, roughly 74 hyperthyroidism and around 17 progressor patients. Prospective prediction of ophthalmopathy was tested in an independent validation cohort consisting of fewer than 20 hyperthyroidism patients and 15 or so patients who later progressed to ophthalmopathy. A discovery cohort of roughly 96 patients, roughly 45 with Graves' ophthalmopathy and over 55 with stable Graves' hyperthyroidism, was used to find distinguishing TCR V-J signatures. In roughly six Graves' hyperthyroidism patients, the study also compared T-cell repertoires from thyroid tissue with T-cell repertoires from blood. The investigation overall reported the following: Most expanded thyroid clonotypes (frequency above 0.001) were also detected in blood, suggesting blood repertoires may reflect thyroid immune responses. In cross-validation, a model built on a 13 V-J signature told ophthalmopathy apart from stable hyperthyroidism with approximately 90% sensitivity and about 81% specificity, and in testing the same model reached 80%/75%. No statistical method was used to fix the sample size in advance, and group allocation was not hidden from the investigators. In validation, progression to ophthalmopathy was predicted by the model with 65% to 71% sensitivity and around 76% specificity, a median of approximately 7.1 months before onset.

Ophthalmopathy patients had moderately to severely active disease, with a Clinical Activity Score of 3 or more, a NOSPECS grade of 4 or more, and a disease duration of less than 3 months. Any patient with an uncontrolled infection, another autoimmune disease, pregnancy or lactation was excluded. Clinical symptoms, serum thyroxine and TRAb, thyroid ultrasound, and orbital computed tomography formed the basis for the diagnoses. PBMCs were separated from 8 to 10 ml of fresh peripheral blood using Ficoll-Paque density gradient centrifugation. Total RNA was extracted with Trizol reagent, and quality was checked on an Agilent 2100 Bioanalyzer. This clonotype was recorded a few times. Its antigen is unknown. No base-level quality is on record; no much larger clone is a single base apart. The cysteine opens and the phenylalanine closes a CDR3 of 13 amino acids. The entry retains the CDR3 DNA only, 39 bases that are in frame from base 1. CDR1 is given as DFQATT and CDR2 as SNEGSKA, both from the germline V gene (reference sequence). The V end loses 5 bases and the J end loses 0 bases, and a stretch of 11 bases separates them.

The TCR beta CDR3 regions were amplified from RNA transcripts. The TCR CDR3 was subjected to a first round of RT-PCR using the HTBI primer set and the Qiagen OneStep RT-PCR kit. A second multiplex PCR round built the libraries, followed by size selection and purification. The libraries were sequenced on an Illumina HiSeq2000 using paired-end 100 bp reads. In the source study's methods: SOAPnuke was used to process the raw data, with reads discarded if the reads contained adapters or uncalled bases, had a mean Phred below 15, or lacked an exact constant-primer or identifier match. High-quality paired reads were merged using COPE v1.2.5, and each unique nucleotide sequence was defined as a clonotype. MiTCR v1.1 was used to align clonotypes to the IMGT TRBV, TRBD and TRBJ reference segments. The analysis was restricted to V-J combinations with a frequency above 0.0001, which together covered 99% to 99.2% of the repertoires. The TCS score was defined as the ratio of F50 (clonal expansion) to E x V (chaos), calculated using BLOSUM62-based TCRdist between CDR3 peptides within each V-J. Welch's t-statistics and random forest reduced around 510 V-J features to 10 to 15, which were used in a naive Bayes classifier (R e1071). TCRdb redid the processing of the public reads, applying fastp at Q25 and MiXCR, and retained in-frame beta chains. Identical CDR3 proteins give one entry, which carries the most common genes and DNA. What appears here as the V and J calls and clone size reflects TCRdb's work, not the paper's. The sample table contains about 460,000 distinct CDR3 sequences; only one count was recorded for 22% of them. The leading ten clones occupy around 47% of the sample.

The TCR was taken from a woman aged 70 to 79 with Graves' ophthalmopathy. Sequencing used blood. The rearranged chain carries TRBV20-1 and TRBJ2-7, and TRBD1 may be the D gene, going by 6 matching bases. The sequenced DNA is TGCAGTGCTCGGGACACGGTCTCCTACGAGCAGTACTTC. It encodes CSARDTVSYEQYF.